These 17 T cell receptor beta chains were all obtained from the same sample, sequenced in a study of regulatory T cells in long-lasting Graves disease (dated by TCRdb to 2020 to 2023). Receptor amplification or capture employed multiplex PCR. TCRdb names Illumina HiSeq 4000 as the instrument used. iRepertoire HTBI primers and Arm-PCR amplification of CDR3 regions were used to construct TCR beta libraries. TCRdb trimmed public reads at Q25 via fastp, called clones via MiXCR and kept in-frame beta chains. For every CDR3 protein sequence, its rows merge into one entry that carries the most common genes and DNA. For this sample there are about 240,000 distinct CDR3 sequences; roughly a fifth appear just once. Around 13% of the sample goes to the ten largest clones. The time point label on this specimen signifies: newly diagnosed GD, antithyroid drugs for less than 3 months. For both TCR sequencing and RNA sequencing, RNA was extracted from PBMCs using TRIzol.

Sequenced material: peripheral blood mononuclear cells (PBMCs), taken at new diagnosis, from a patient treated with antithyroid drugs. All receptors derive from a female donor with Graves disease.

This clonotype has ten or more counts. The rearrangement links TRBV20-1 to TRBJ1-5; 8 bases are a match to TRBD1. This CDR3 comprises 13 residues. Germline values: CDR1 DFQATT, CDR2 SNEGSKA (reference sequence). The V segment lost 6 bases and the J segment 6 bases; nucleotides outside the gene matches: 7. The CDR3 region has the DNA TGCAGTGCCCAAAAGACAGGGGCTCAGCCCCAGCATTTT. Translated, it gives CSAQKTGAQPQHF.

There are many counts of this clonotype. The gene calls are TRBV12-3 or TRBV12-4 and TRBJ2-2; weak D call: TRBD1 (6 bases). V lost 7 bases, J lost 6 bases, and 15 bases lay in between. The CDR3 spans 14 residues. The CDR3 DNA sequence: TGTGCCAGCACCTTTACAGGGAAGGCCGGGGAGCTGTTTTTT. Translated: CASTFTGKAGELFF.

This clonotype occurred many times. This chain joins TRBV12-3 or TRBV12-4 and TRBJ2-2; D uncertain. The V end was cut by 8 bases, the J end by 7 bases, with 11 bases between. The CDR3 runs to 12 residues. CDR3 sequence: CASVPEVGELFF. The CDR3, as DNA: TGTGCCAGCGTCCCCGAGGTCGGGGAGCTGTTTTTT.

This clonotype was seen many times. The V gene is TRBV3-1, the J gene TRBJ2-7; weak D call: TRBD2 (5 bases). The CDR3 covers 15 residues. Germline-derived CDR1 and CDR2 are LGHDT and YNNKEL (reference sequence). V lost 3 bases, J lost 6 bases, and 18 bases lay in between. The CDR3 sequence is CASSHGDYSFGEQYF. The CDR3 DNA reads TGTGCCAGCAGCCACGGTGACTACAGTTTTGGCGAGCAGTACTTC.

This clonotype was observed many times. J is TRBJ2-3 and V is TRBV6-2 or TRBV6-3; 8 nucleotides match TRBD2. V gave up 5 bases and J gave up 3 bases; unmatched junction bases: 7. CDR1 and CDR2 (germline): MNHEY, SVGEGT. This CDR3 has 15 amino acids. The CDR3 protein is CASSETGGGTDTQYF. CDR3 sequence (DNA): TGTGCCAGCAGTGAGACAGGCGGGGGGACAGATACGCAGTATTTT.

This clonotype was detected only a few times. This chain connects TRBV4-3 to TRBJ2-7, with 7 bases identical to TRBD1. With V trimmed by 9 bases and J by 5 bases, 10 bases remained unmatched. The CDR3 is 13 residues long. The germline V gene encodes CDR1 LGHNA and CDR2 YSLEER. The CDR3, as DNA: TGCGCCAGTTCAACAGGGGCCTTGGACGAGCAGTACTTC. It translates to CASSTGALDEQYF.

In its sample, this clonotype was seen many times. The gene calls are TRBV11-3 and TRBJ2-1; 7 bases are shared with TRBD2. The junction had 6 bases not matched to a gene; V was cut back by 4 bases and J by 6 bases. This CDR3 has 14 amino acids. The germline V gene encodes CDR1 SGHNT and CDR2 YENEEA. The CDR3 bases are TGTGCCAGCAGCTCTTATCGGGAGGTCAATGAGCAGTTCTTC. This gives the protein CASSSYREVNEQFF.

This clonotype was observed many times. V gene TRBV9 combines with J gene TRBJ2-7; TRBD1 aligns across 9 bases. Trimming at V came to 3 bases and at J to 4 bases, leaving 8 bases not matched to a gene. The CDR3 extends over 15 amino acids. CDR1 is SGDLS and CDR2 is YYNGEE in the germline V gene. The CDR3 DNA sequence: TGTGCCAGCAGCGCAAAGGGACAGGGTGGGTACGAGCAGTACTTC. It codes for CASSAKGQGGYEQYF.

This clonotype was observed many times. The V gene is TRBV4-2, the J gene TRBJ2-3, with 8 bases that match TRBD1. Looked up from germline, CDR1 is LGHNA and CDR2 is YNFKEQ. The CDR3 has 14 residues. With V trimmed by 2 bases and J by 5 bases, 3 bases remained unmatched. CDR3 sequence: CASSQQGAGDTQYF. For the CDR3, the DNA is TGTGCCAGCAGCCAACAGGGGGCTGGAGATACGCAGTATTTT.

This clonotype was counted ten times or more. The DNA for the CDR3 is TGTGCCAGCAGCCAAGACCCCCCCCGGGTCGCGAACACCGGGGAGCTGTTTTTT. This translates into CASSQDPPRVANTGELFF. V is TRBV3-1 and J is TRBJ2-2, with unresolved D. There are 18 residues in the CDR3. V was cut by 0 bases and J by 0 bases, with 14 bases left in between. Per germline, CDR1 LGHDT and CDR2 YNNKEL (reference sequence).

The table lists this clonotype with many counts. The genes are TRBV27 and TRBJ1-2; D may be TRBD1 (5 bases). Looked up from germline, CDR1 is MNHEY and CDR2 is SMNVEV (reference sequence). This CDR3 region has 13 residues. Between the trimmed V and J ends, which lost 6 bases and 8 bases, there was a span of 16 bases. The DNA for the CDR3 is TGTGCCAGCAGCAAACTAGGGGAGGGCGGCTACACCTTC. Translated: CASSKLGEGGYTF.

This clonotype was counted ten times or more. This chain links TRBV6-2 or TRBV6-3 with TRBJ1-5; D unclear. This CDR3 is 14 amino acids long. V lost 7 bases and J lost 7, with 17 bases in between. Germline CDR1 MNHEY, CDR2 SVGEGT. The DNA of the CDR3 is TGTGCCAGCAACAACTACCGGGTTTCGCAGCCCCAGCATTTT. It codes for CASNNYRVSQPQHF.

This clonotype came up many times. Given a far larger clone just one base away, this is likely a sequencing read error. The chain joins TRBV11-2 to TRBJ2-7, with D perhaps matching TRBD2 (6 bases). The length of the CDR3 is 14 residues. V was pared by 3 bases and J by 7 bases, with 16 bases between. Per the germline V gene, CDR1 is SGHAT and CDR2 is FQNNGV. This CDR3 is CASSLEGRYNEQYF. For the CDR3, the DNA is TGTGCCAGCAGCTTGGAGGGGCGCTACAATGAGCAGTACTTC.

This clonotype has just one count. The rearrangement joins TRBV11-2 to TRBJ2-5; 7 bases are a match to TRBD2. The CDR3 is made up of 13 amino acids. Germline values: CDR1 SGHAT, CDR2 FQNNGV. The V and J ends lost 5 bases and 4 bases, in that order; junction bases with no gene match: 4. The CDR3 DNA sequence: TGTGCCAGCAGCCGCGGACTAGGAGAGACCCAGTACTTC. Translated, it gives CASSRGLGETQYF.

In this sample, this clonotype turned up many times. In nucleotides, the CDR3 is TGTGCCAGCAGCAGCATAGCGGGAGCTGTAACCGGGGAGCTGTTTTTT. Amino acids: CASSSIAGAVTGELFF. The chain combines TRBV7-8 with TRBJ2-2; 9 nucleotides line up with TRBD2. In germline, CDR1 is SGHVS, CDR2 FQNEAQ. V was clipped by 5 bases and J by 5 bases; unmatched bases: 9. This CDR3 spans 16 amino acids.

V gene TRBV4-3 combines with J gene TRBJ1-2; tentatively, D is TRBD1 (5 bases). Germline V gene data show CDR1 as LGHNA and CDR2 as YSLEER. This CDR3 has 16 residues. V lost 4 bases and J 2 bases, leaving 17 bases between the germline ends. The CDR3, as DNA: TGCGCCAGCAGCCTGGGCTGGGGCACCTCCAACTATGGCTACACCTTC. Translation: CASSLGWGTSNYGYTF.

The sample holds many counts of this clonotype. V and J are TRBV11-3 and TRBJ1-2; TRBD1 is a possible D gene (5 bases). V was trimmed by 3 bases and J by 7 bases, leaving 12 bases between them. Germline V gives CDR1 SGHNT, CDR2 YENEEA. This CDR3 has 13 residues. The CDR3: CASSFPGKGGYTF. CDR3 nucleotides: TGTGCCAGCAGCTTCCCAGGGAAGGGTGGCTACACCTTC.